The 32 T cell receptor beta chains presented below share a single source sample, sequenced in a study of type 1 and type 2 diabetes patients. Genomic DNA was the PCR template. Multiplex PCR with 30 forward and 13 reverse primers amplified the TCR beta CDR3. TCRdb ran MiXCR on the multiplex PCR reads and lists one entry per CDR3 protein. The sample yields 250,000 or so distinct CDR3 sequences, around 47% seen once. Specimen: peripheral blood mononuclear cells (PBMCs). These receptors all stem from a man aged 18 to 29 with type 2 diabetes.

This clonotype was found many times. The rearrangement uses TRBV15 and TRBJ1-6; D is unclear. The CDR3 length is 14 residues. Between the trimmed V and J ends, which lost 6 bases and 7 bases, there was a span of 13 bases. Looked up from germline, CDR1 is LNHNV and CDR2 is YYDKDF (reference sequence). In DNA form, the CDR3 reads TGTGCCACCAGTAGAAATACTGGAAATTCACCCCTCCACTTT. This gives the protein CATSRNTGNSPLHF.

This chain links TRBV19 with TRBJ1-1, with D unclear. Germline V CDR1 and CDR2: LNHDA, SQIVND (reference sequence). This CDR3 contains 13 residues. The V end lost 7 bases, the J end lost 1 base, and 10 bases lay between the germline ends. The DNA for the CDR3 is TGTGCCAGTACGCTACAGTCGAACACTGAAGCTTTCTTT. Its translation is CASTLQSNTEAFF.

CDR3 sequence: CASSLPGTPFYGYTF. The CDR3 nucleotides are TGTGCCAGCAGTTTACCCGGGACTCCCTTCTATGGCTACACCTTC. J is TRBJ1-2 and V is TRBV27; TRBD1 might be the D (5 bases). Germline V gene lookup returns CDR1 MNHEY and CDR2 SMNVEV (reference sequence). Trimming left V 2 bases short and J 4 bases short, with 14 bases between. The CDR3 runs 15 residues.

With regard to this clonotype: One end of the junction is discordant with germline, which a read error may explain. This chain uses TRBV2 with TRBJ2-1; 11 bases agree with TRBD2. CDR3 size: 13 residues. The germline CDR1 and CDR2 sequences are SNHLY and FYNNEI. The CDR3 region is CAGSVELAGVQFF. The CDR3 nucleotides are TGTGCCGGCAGTGTCGAACTAGCGGGAGTGCAGTTCTTC.

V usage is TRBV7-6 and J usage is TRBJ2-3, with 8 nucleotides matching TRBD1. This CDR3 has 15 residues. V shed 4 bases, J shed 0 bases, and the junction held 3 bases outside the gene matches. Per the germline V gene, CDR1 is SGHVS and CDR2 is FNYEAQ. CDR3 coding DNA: TGTGCCAGCAGCTCCGACAGGGGTAGCACAGATACGCAGTATTTT. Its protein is CASSSDRGSTDTQYF.

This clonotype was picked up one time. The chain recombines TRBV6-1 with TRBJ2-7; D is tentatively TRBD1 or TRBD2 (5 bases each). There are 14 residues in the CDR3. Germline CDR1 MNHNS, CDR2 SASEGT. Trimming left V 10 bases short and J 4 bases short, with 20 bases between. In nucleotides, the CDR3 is TGTGCCATCAGGGTGGACCCCGGGGTTTACGAGCAGTACTTC. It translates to CAIRVDPGVYEQYF.

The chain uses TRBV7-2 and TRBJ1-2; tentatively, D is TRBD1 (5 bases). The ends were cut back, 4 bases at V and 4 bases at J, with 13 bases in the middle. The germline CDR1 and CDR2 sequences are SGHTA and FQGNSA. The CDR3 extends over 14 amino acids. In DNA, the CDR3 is TGTACCAGCAGCTCGAGTCGACAGAGCTATGGCTACACCTTC. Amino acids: CTSSSSRQSYGYTF.

The CDR3 coding sequence is TGTGCCAGTAGTCGGACAGCTGGCTCTGGGGCCAACGTCCTGACTTTC. It is translated as CASSRTAGSGANVLTF. The genes are TRBV19 and TRBJ2-6; weak D call: TRBD1 (6 bases). The ends were cut back, 5 bases at V and 0 bases at J, with 11 bases in the middle. The germline CDR1 and CDR2 sequences are LNHDA and SQIVND (reference sequence). The CDR3 spans 16 residues.

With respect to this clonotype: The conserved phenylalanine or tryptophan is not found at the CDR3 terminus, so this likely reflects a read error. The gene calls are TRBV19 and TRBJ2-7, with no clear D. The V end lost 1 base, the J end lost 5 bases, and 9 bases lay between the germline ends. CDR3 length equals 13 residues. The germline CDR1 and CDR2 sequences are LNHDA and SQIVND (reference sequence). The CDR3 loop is CASSIASQHEQYL. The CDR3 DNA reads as TGTGCCAGTAGTATAGCTTCCCAGCACGAGCAGTACCTC.

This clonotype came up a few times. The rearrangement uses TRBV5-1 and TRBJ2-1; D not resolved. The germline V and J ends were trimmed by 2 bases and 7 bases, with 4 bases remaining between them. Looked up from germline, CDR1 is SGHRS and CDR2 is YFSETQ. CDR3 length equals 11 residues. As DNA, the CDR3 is TGCGCCAGCAGCTTAGAAAATGAGCAGTTCTTC. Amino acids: CASSLENEQFF.

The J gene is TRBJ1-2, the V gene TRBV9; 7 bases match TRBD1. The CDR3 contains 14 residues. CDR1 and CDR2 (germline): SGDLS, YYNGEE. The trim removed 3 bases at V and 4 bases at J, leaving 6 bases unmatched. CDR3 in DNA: TGTGCCAGCAGCGCCCAGGGGGACCTCTATGGCTACACCTTC. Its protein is CASSAQGDLYGYTF.

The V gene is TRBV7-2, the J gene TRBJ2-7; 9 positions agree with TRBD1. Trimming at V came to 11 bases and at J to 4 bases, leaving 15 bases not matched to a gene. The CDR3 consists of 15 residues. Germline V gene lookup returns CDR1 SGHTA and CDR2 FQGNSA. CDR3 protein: CAWTTPGTGRYEQYF. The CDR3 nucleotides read TGTGCCTGGACTACCCCCGGGACAGGGAGATACGAGCAGTACTTC.

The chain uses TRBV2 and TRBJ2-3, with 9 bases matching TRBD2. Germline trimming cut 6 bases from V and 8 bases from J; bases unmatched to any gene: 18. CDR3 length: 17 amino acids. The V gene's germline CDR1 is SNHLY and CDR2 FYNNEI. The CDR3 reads CASSPGTSLPPTGTQYF. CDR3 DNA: TGTGCCAGCAGCCCGGGGACTAGCCTCCCTCCCACGGGTACGCAGTATTTT. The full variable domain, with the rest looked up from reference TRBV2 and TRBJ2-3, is EPEVTQTPSHQVTQMGQEVILRCVPISNHLYFYWYRQILGQKVEFLVSFYNNEISEKSEIFDDQFSVERPDGSNFTLKIRSTKLEDSAMYFCASSPGTSLPPTGTQYFGPGTRLTVL.

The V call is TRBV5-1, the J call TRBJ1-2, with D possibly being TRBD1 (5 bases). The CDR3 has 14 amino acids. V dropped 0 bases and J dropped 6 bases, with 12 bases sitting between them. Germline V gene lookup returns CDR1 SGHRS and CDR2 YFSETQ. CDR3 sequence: CASSLGQGDDGYTF. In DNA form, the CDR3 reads TGCGCCAGCAGCTTGGGGCAGGGCGACGATGGCTACACCTTC.

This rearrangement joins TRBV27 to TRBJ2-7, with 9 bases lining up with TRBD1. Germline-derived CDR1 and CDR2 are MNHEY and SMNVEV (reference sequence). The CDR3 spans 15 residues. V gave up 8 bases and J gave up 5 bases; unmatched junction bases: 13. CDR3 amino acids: CASGTFGTGRDEQYF. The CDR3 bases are TGTGCCAGCGGGACCTTCGGGACAGGGCGCGACGAGCAGTACTTC.

In nucleotides, the CDR3 is TGTGCCAGCAGCCGGACTAGCGGGGGTGTCGGGACCCAGTACTTC. The encoded protein is CASSRTSGGVGTQYF. This chain links TRBV6-5 with TRBJ2-5; 13 bases fit TRBD2. The CDR3 length is 15 residues. From germline, CDR1 is MNHEY and CDR2 SVGAGI. V was clipped by 6 bases and J by 7 bases; unmatched bases: 8.

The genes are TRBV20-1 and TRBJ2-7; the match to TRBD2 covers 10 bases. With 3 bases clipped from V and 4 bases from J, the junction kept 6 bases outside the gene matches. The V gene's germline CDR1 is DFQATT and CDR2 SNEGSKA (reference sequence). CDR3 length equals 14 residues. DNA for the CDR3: TGCAGTGCTAGTTCTAGCGGGAGAATTTACGAGCAGTACTTC. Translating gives CSASSSGRIYEQYF.

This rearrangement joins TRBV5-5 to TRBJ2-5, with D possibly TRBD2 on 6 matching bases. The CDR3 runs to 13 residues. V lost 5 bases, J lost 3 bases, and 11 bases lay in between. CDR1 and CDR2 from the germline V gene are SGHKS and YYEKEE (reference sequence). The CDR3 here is CASSSDYKETQYF. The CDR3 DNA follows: TGTGCCAGCAGTTCGGACTACAAAGAGACCCAGTACTTC.

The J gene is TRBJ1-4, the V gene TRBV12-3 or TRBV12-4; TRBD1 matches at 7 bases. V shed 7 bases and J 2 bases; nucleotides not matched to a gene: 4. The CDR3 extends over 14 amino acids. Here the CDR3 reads CASKEGATNEKLFF. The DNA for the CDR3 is TGTGCCAGCAAGGAGGGGGCCACTAATGAAAAACTGTTTTTT.

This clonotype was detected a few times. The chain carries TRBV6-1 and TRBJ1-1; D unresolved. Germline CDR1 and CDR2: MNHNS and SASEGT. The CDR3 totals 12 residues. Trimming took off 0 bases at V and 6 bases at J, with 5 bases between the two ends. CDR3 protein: CASSEAFAEAFF. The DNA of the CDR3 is TGTGCCAGCAGTGAAGCCTTCGCTGAAGCTTTCTTT.

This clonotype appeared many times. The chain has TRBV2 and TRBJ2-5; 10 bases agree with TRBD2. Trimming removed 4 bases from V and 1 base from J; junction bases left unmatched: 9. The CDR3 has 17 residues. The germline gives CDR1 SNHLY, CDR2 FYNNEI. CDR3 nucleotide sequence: TGTGCCAGCAGTGCGCTAGCGGGGGATACCTTCCAAGAGACCCAGTACTTC. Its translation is CASSALAGDTFQETQYF.

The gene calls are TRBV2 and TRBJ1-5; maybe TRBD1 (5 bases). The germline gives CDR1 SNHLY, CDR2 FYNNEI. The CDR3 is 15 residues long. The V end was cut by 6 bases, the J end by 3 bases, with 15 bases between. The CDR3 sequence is CASRTLGVPNQPQHF. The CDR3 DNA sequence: TGTGCCAGCAGGACCCTGGGGGTCCCCAATCAGCCCCAGCATTTT.

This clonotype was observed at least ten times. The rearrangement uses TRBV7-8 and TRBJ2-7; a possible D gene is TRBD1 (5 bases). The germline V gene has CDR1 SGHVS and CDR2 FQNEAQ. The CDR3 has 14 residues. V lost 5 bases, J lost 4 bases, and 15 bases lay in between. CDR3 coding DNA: TGTGCCAGCAGCCGTGACAGAATGGGGTACGAGCAGTACTTC. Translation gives CASSRDRMGYEQYF.

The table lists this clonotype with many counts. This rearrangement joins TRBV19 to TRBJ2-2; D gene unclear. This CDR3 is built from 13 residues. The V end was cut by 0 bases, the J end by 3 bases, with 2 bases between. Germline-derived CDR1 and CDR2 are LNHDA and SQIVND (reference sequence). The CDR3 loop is CASSIDYTGELFF. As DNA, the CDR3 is TGTGCCAGTAGTATAGATTACACCGGGGAGCTGTTTTTT. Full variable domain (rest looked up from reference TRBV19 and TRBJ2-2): DGGITQSPKYLFRKEGQNVTLSCEQNLNHDAMYWYRQDPGQGLRLIYYSQIVNDFQKGDIAEGYSVSREKKESFPLTVTSAQKNPTAFYLCASSIDYTGELFFGEGSRLTVL.

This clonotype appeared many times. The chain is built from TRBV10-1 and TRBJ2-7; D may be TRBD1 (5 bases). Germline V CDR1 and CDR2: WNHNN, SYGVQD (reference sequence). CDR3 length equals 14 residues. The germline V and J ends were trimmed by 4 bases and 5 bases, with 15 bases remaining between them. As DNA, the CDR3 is TGCGCCAGCAGTGTAACGGGTGCAGGGAACGAGCAGTACTTC. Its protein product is CASSVTGAGNEQYF.

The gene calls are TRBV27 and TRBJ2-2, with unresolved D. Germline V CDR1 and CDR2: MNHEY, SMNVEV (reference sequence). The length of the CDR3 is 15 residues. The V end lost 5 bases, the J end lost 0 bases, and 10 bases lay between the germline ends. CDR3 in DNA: TGTGCCAGCAGTATACGAAGGGCGAACACCGGGGAGCTGTTTTTT. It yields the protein CASSIRRANTGELFF.

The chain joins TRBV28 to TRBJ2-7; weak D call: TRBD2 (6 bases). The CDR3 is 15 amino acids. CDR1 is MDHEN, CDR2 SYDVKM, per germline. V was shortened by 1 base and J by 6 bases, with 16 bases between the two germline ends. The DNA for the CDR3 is TGTGCCAGCAGTTTATCCGGTCCGGAGGGTTCCGAGCAGTACTTC. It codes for CASSLSGPEGSEQYF.

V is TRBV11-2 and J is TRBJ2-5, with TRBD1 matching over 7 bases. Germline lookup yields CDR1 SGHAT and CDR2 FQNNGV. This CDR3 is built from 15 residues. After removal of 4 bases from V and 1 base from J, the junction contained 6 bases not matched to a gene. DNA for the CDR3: TGTGCCAGCAGCTCGACATCAGGGGGCCAAGAGACCCAGTACTTC. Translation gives CASSSTSGGQETQYF.

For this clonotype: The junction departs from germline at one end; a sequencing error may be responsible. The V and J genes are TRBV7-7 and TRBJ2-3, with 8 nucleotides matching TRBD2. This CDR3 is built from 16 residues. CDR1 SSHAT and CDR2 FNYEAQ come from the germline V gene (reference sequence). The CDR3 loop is CASSFSSGGRTDTQYF. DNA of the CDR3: TGTGCTAGCAGCTTCTCTTCTGGCGGGAGGACAGATACGCAGTATTTT.

Written as DNA, the CDR3 is TGTGCCAGCAGTGAAAACTGGACAGGGACGTCTAGGGCGGCTTTCTTT. Its protein product is CASSENWTGTSRAAFF. The J gene is TRBJ1-1, the V gene TRBV2; 8 nucleotides match TRBD1. The CDR3 loop spans 16 amino acids. The trim removed 2 bases at V and 11 bases at J, leaving 16 bases unmatched. Germline V CDR1 and CDR2: SNHLY, FYNNEI.

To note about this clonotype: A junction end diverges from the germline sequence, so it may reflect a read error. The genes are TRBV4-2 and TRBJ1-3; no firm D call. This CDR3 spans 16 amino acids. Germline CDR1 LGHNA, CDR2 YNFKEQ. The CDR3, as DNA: TGTGCCAGCGGCCAAGAGCTGGCGCCCTCTGGAAACACCATATATTTT. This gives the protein CASGQELAPSGNTIYF.

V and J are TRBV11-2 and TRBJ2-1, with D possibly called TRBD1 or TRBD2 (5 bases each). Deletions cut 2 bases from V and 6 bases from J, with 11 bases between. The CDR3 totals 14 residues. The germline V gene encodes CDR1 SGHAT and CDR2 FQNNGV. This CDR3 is CASSLTGPLNEQFF. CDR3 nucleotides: TGTGCCAGCAGCTTAACGGGACCACTCAATGAGCAGTTCTTC.